The 32 T cell receptor beta chains given below trace back to one sample, sequenced in a study of cytomegalovirus exposure and HLA in healthy donors (dated by TCRdb to the late 2010s). The library was prepared using the immunoSEQ multiplex PCR assay. Drawn from immuneACCESS, this table holds only the in-frame rearrangements with V and J called that TCRdb kept. Clones are partly lost; checked studies trace under half to an unresolved V gene and leave the rest unexplained. The sample table records 150,000 to 200,000 clones; 85% of these occur just once. Together, the top ten hold approximately 15% of the sample. The specimen was PBMCs. These receptors came from a man aged 18 to 29 in good health and CMV-seropositive.

The V and J genes are TRBV28 and TRBJ2-7, with 9 bases identical to TRBD1. The V gene end was trimmed by 10 bases and the J gene end by 7 bases; junction bases not matched to a gene: 14. The V gene's germline CDR1 is MDHEN and CDR2 SYDVKM. There are 14 residues in the CDR3. The CDR3 DNA reads TGTGCCACCCTAGGGGGACAGGGCCCCCTGGAGCAGTACTTC. It yields the protein CATLGGQGPLEQYF. Complete variable domain (other parts from reference TRBV28 and TRBJ2-7): DVKVTQSSRYLVKRTGEKVFLECVQDMDHENMFWYRQDPGLGLRLIYFSYDVKMKEKGDIPEGYSVSREKKERFSLILESASTNQTSMYLCATLGGQGPLEQYFGPGTRLTVT.

The V call is TRBV30, the J call TRBJ1-5; 7 nucleotides agree with TRBD1. Germline V lookup: CDR1 GTSNPN, CDR2 SVGIG (reference sequence). Trimming removed 5 bases from V and 7 bases from J; junction bases left unmatched: 8. CDR3 size: 13 residues. The CDR3 DNA reads TGTGCCTGGGGGCAGGGGGGAGGACAGCCCCAGCATTTT. Residues: CAWGQGGGQPQHF.

The count of this clone is one. The genes are TRBV30 and TRBJ2-5, with D possibly TRBD1 on 5 matching bases. With 0 bases removed from V and 2 bases from J, the gap between germline ends came to 19 bases. The CDR3 extends over 17 amino acids. Per germline, CDR1 GTSNPN and CDR2 SVGIG (reference sequence). This CDR3 reads CAWSVDWAGRAQETQYF. As DNA, the CDR3 is TGTGCCTGGAGTGTTGATTGGGCAGGCAGGGCTCAAGAGACCCAGTACTTC. The whole variable domain, filled in from reference TRBV30 and TRBJ2-5, reads SQTIHQWPATLVQPVGSPLSLECTVEGTSNPNLYWYRQAAGRGLQLLFYSVGIGQISSEVPQNLSASRPQDRQFILSSKKLLLSDSGFYLCAWSVDWAGRAQETQYFGPGTRLLVL.

This clone has just a few counts. The genes are TRBV27 and TRBJ2-2; no clear D gene. The CDR3 is 16 residues long. The V end lost 0 bases, the J end lost 1 base, and 9 bases lay between the germline ends. The germline V gene has CDR1 MNHEY and CDR2 SMNVEV (reference sequence). As DNA, the CDR3 is TGTGCCAGCAGTTTATCGTCTCCAGGGAACACCGGGGAGCTGTTTTTT. Translation: CASSLSSPGNTGELFF.

The V call is TRBV6-1, the J call TRBJ1-2, with D unclear. The CDR3 runs to 17 residues. Germline V gives CDR1 MNHNS, CDR2 SASEGT. The germline V and J ends were trimmed by 3 bases and 1 base, with 18 bases remaining between them. The CDR3 here is CASSDGGQHHFNYGYTF. For the CDR3, the DNA is TGTGCCAGCAGTGACGGTGGGCAGCACCACTTTAACTATGGCTACACCTTC.

The chain is built from TRBV7-6 and TRBJ2-1, with TRBD2 matching over 11 bases. Germline V gives CDR1 SGHVS, CDR2 FNYEAQ. This CDR3 is 15 amino acids long. Trimming removed 2 bases from V and 8 bases from J; junction bases left unmatched: 5. CDR3 nucleotides: TGTGCCAGCAGCTTACTAGCGGGAGGAGTCCATGAGCAGTTCTTC. Its protein product is CASSLLAGGVHEQFF.

This chain joins TRBV2 and TRBJ1-6; 7 bases fit TRBD1. After removal of 4 bases from V and 0 bases from J, the junction contained 0 bases not matched to a gene. Looked up from germline, CDR1 is SNHLY and CDR2 is FYNNEI. CDR3 length: 15 residues. CDR3 nucleotides: TGTGCCAGCAGTGGACAGGGCTCCTATAATTCACCCCTCCACTTT. Translating gives CASSGQGSYNSPLHF.

This clone was seen a single time. This chain joins TRBV7-9 and TRBJ2-5; 7 bases align to TRBD2. CDR3 size: 19 residues. Germline CDR1 and CDR2: SEHNR and FQNEAQ (reference sequence). The J segment lost 1 base and the V segment lost 3 bases, leaving 17 bases of the junction unmatched. This CDR3 is CASSFWGGGSTSGQETQYF. The CDR3 region has the DNA TGTGCCAGCAGCTTTTGGGGCGGGGGAAGCACTTCGGGCCAAGAGACCCAGTACTTC. The full variable domain, completed using reference TRBV7-9 and TRBJ2-5, is DTGVSQNPRHKITKRGQNVTFRCDPISEHNRLYWYRQTLGQGPEFLTYFQNEAQLEKSRLLSDRFSAERPKGSFSTLEIQRTEQGDSAMYLCASSFWGGGSTSGQETQYFGPGTRLLVL.

V usage is TRBV15 and J usage is TRBJ2-7; 15 bases map to TRBD2. CDR1 is LNHNV, CDR2 YYDKDF, per germline (reference sequence). CDR3 length: 17 residues. The J segment lost 2 bases and the V segment lost 2 bases, leaving 4 bases of the junction unmatched. CDR3 DNA sequence: TGTGCCACCAGCAGACGCGGGACTAGCGGGGGGACCTACGAGCAGTACTTC. Protein sequence: CATSRRGTSGGTYEQYF.

The chain carries TRBV6-5 and TRBJ1-2; 7 bases match TRBD1. The CDR3 sequence is 15 residues long. The V gene's germline CDR1 is MNHEY and CDR2 SVGAGI. The J segment lost 3 bases and the V segment lost 6 bases, leaving 10 bases of the junction unmatched. The CDR3 region has the DNA TGTGCCAGCAGCTTATTACAGGGGAGGCACTATGGCTACACCTTC. Protein sequence: CASSLLQGRHYGYTF.

The chain couples TRBV25-1 to TRBJ2-7; tentative D call: TRBD2 (5 bases). The V end was cut by 10 bases, the J end by 3 bases, with 16 bases between. There are 13 residues in the CDR3. Looked up from germline, CDR1 is MGHDK and CDR2 is SYGVNS. The CDR3 is CATQDGGRYEQYF. The CDR3 region has the DNA TGTGCCACCCAGGATGGAGGTCGCTACGAGCAGTACTTC.

This chain connects TRBV2 to TRBJ1-6, with D tentatively TRBD1 (5 bases). The V gene's germline CDR1 is SNHLY and CDR2 FYNNEI. The CDR3 consists of 14 residues. V gave up 10 bases and J gave up 7 bases, with 17 bases separating them. The CDR3 reads CATSPGTGNSPLHF. Here the CDR3 DNA reads TGTGCCACTTCTCCAGGTACAGGCAATTCACCCCTCCACTTT. The full variable domain, its missing parts supplied by reference TRBV2 and TRBJ1-6, is EPEVTQTPSHQVTQMGQEVILRCVPISNHLYFYWYRQILGQKVEFLVSFYNNEISEKSEIFDDQFSVERPDGSNFTLKIRSTKLEDSAMYFCATSPGTGNSPLHFGNGTRLTVT.

This chain links TRBV25-1 with TRBJ1-4, with 10 positions matching TRBD1. Germline V gene data show CDR1 as MGHDK and CDR2 as SYGVNS. The length of the CDR3 is 13 residues. The ends lost 3 bases at V and 13 bases at J; junction bases unmatched: 5. CDR3 coding DNA: TGTGCCAGCAGTGATTCTTGGACAGGGGGACTGTTTTTT. It yields the protein CASSDSWTGGLFF.

The rearrangement uses TRBV28 and TRBJ1-2, with a tentative D call TRBD1 (6 bases). The CDR3 covers 14 residues. The V end was cut by 7 bases, the J end by 2 bases, with 14 bases between. CDR1 MDHEN and CDR2 SYDVKM come from the germline V gene. CDR3 nucleotide sequence: TGTGCCAGCAAGGAGGCAGGGGCAAACTATGGCTACACCTTC. Its protein is CASKEAGANYGYTF.

The chain uses TRBV4-1 and TRBJ1-1; perhaps TRBD1 as D (5 bases). V lost 1 base to trimming and J lost 0 bases, with 12 bases between them. Germline V gives CDR1 MGHRA, CDR2 YSYEKL. The CDR3 runs 16 residues. This CDR3 is CASSQAFRQLNTEAFF. The CDR3 DNA reads TGCGCCAGCAGCCAAGCTTTTCGACAGTTGAACACTGAAGCTTTCTTT.

This rearrangement joins TRBV5-6 to TRBJ2-5; maybe TRBD1 (6 bases). CDR1 is SGHDT and CDR2 is YYEEEE in the germline V gene. V was trimmed by 1 base and J by 4 bases, leaving 8 bases between them. CDR3 length: 13 residues. As DNA, the CDR3 is TGTGCCAGCAGCTTGCCAGGGGCAGAGACCCAGTACTTC. It encodes CASSLPGAETQYF.

The chain couples TRBV14 to TRBJ1-4; TRBD1 matches at 9 bases. V dropped 2 bases and J dropped 6; count of bases not matched to a gene: 1. Germline lookup yields CDR1 SGHDN and CDR2 FVKESK. The CDR3 covers 14 residues. For the CDR3, the DNA is TGTGCCAGCAGCCAAAGGACAGGGGATGAAAAACTGTTTTTT. It specifies CASSQRTGDEKLFF.

V and J are TRBV28 and TRBJ2-7, with D tentatively TRBD1 (5 bases). V was pared by 6 bases and J by 1 base, with 13 bases between. Germline assignment: CDR1 MDHEN and CDR2 SYDVKM. CDR3 length: 14 residues. The CDR3 coding sequence is TGTGCCAGCAGCGAAGACAGTCAGTCCTACGAGCAGTACTTC. Its translation is CASSEDSQSYEQYF.

J is TRBJ1-6 and V is TRBV5-1; perhaps TRBD1 as D (6 bases). V dropped 4 bases and J dropped 7 bases, with 18 bases sitting between them. This CDR3 region has 16 residues. The V gene's germline CDR1 is SGHRS and CDR2 YFSETQ. The CDR3 nucleotides read TGCGCCAGCAGCCGACAAGTACAGGGACCCAATTCACCCCTCCACTTT. Amino acids: CASSRQVQGPNSPLHF. Together with reference TRBV5-1 and TRBJ1-6, the CDR3 gives the full variable domain: KAGVTQTPRYLIKTRGQQVTLSCSPISGHRSVSWYQQTPGQGLQFLFEYFSETQRNKGNFPGRFSGRQFSNSRSEMNVSTLELGDSALYLCASSRQVQGPNSPLHFGNGTRLTVT.

The chain recombines TRBV7-8 with TRBJ2-1, with 7 bases identical to TRBD1. The CDR3 covers 16 residues. The V gene's germline CDR1 is SGHVS and CDR2 FQNEAQ. The V gene end was trimmed by 1 base and the J gene end by 3 bases; junction bases not matched to a gene: 6. CDR3 nucleotides: TGTGCCAGCAGCTTAGAAGGGGGCCCGCTCTACAATGAGCAGTTCTTC. Translated: CASSLEGGPLYNEQFF. The complete variable domain, with remaining parts taken from reference TRBV7-8 and TRBJ2-1, reads GAGVSQSPRYKVAKRGQDVALRCDPISGHVSLFWYQQALGQGPEFLTYFQNEAQLDKSGLPSDRFFAERPEGSVSTLKIQRTQQEDSAVYLCASSLEGGPLYNEQFFGPGTRLTVL.

This chain connects TRBV27 to TRBJ2-1; tentatively, D is TRBD2 (5 bases). V shed 5 bases and J shed 4 bases, with 9 bases lying between them. Germline V gene lookup returns CDR1 MNHEY and CDR2 SMNVEV (reference sequence). CDR3 length: 13 residues. CDR3 residues: CASSIAPYNEQFF. The CDR3 nucleotides read TGTGCCAGCAGTATAGCGCCATACAATGAGCAGTTCTTC.

In its sample, this clone was seen once. The chain employs TRBV5-1 and TRBJ2-1, with 9 bases that match TRBD2. J lost 7 bases, V lost 2 bases, and 22 bases had no gene match. Germline CDR1 SGHRS, CDR2 YFSETQ. This CDR3 has 20 residues. The chain's CDR3 is CASSFPRVAGGPMSMNEQFF. The CDR3 nucleotides are TGCGCCAGCAGCTTCCCGCGGGTGGCGGGAGGGCCAATGAGTATGAATGAGCAGTTCTTC.

This clone came up a few times. This chain connects TRBV2 to TRBJ1-1; no clear D gene. There are 17 residues in the CDR3. V was cut by 2 bases and J by 1 base, with 17 bases left in between. Germline V gene data show CDR1 as SNHLY and CDR2 as FYNNEI. The CDR3 nucleotides read TGTGCCAGCAGTGAATGGTCGGAGCAACTGGGGAACACTGAAGCTTTCTTT. It translates to CASSEWSEQLGNTEAFF. Full variable domain (rest looked up from reference TRBV2 and TRBJ1-1): EPEVTQTPSHQVTQMGQEVILRCVPISNHLYFYWYRQILGQKVEFLVSFYNNEISEKSEIFDDQFSVERPDGSNFTLKIRSTKLEDSAMYFCASSEWSEQLGNTEAFFGQGTRLTVV.

The chain links TRBV10-1 to TRBJ2-7, with TRBD2 matching 9 bases. The V segment lost 2 bases and the J segment 4 bases; nucleotides outside the gene matches: 6. The CDR3 is made up of 15 amino acids. From germline, CDR1 is WNHNN and CDR2 SYGVQD (reference sequence). CDR3 in DNA: TGCGCCAGCAGTGAGGTAGCGGGAGTAAAGTACGAGCAGTACTTC. Translated, it gives CASSEVAGVKYEQYF.

The chain couples TRBV19 to TRBJ2-5; 10 bases are a match to TRBD1. This CDR3 has 17 residues. Germline CDR1 LNHDA, CDR2 SQIVND (reference sequence). V gave up 4 bases and J gave up 5 bases; unmatched junction bases: 13. As DNA, the CDR3 is TGTGCCAGTAGTACTGGTGGACAGGGGGGACGGAGGGAGACCCAGTACTTC. Residues: CASSTGGQGGRRETQYF. The full variable domain, with the rest looked up from reference TRBV19 and TRBJ2-5, is DGGITQSPKYLFRKEGQNVTLSCEQNLNHDAMYWYRQDPGQGLRLIYYSQIVNDFQKGDIAEGYSVSREKKESFPLTVTSAQKNPTAFYLCASSTGGQGGRRETQYFGPGTRLLVL.

As for this clone: Mismatch with germline at one junction end may stem from a read error. The gene calls are TRBV7-7 and TRBJ1-5; no clear D. The CDR3 has 14 amino acids. Germline V CDR1 and CDR2: SSHAT, FNYEAQ (reference sequence). The CDR3 loop is CASSLGQDGQPQHF. CDR3 coding DNA: TGTGCTAGCAGCTTAGGGCAGGATGGTCAGCCCCAGCATTTT.

The gene calls are TRBV9 and TRBJ1-2; 10 nucleotides agree with TRBD1. Germline lookup yields CDR1 SGDLS and CDR2 YYNGEE. This CDR3 is built from 15 residues. With V trimmed by 3 bases and J by 5 bases, 7 bases remained unmatched. The CDR3, as DNA: TGTGCCAGCAGCGCGGGGACAGGGGTGAGGTATGGCTACACCTTC. Encoded protein: CASSAGTGVRYGYTF.

The V gene is TRBV5-1, the J gene TRBJ2-5; TRBD1 matches at 8 bases. The CDR3 runs 16 residues. Germline V lookup: CDR1 SGHRS, CDR2 YFSETQ. V was clipped by 4 bases and J by 5 bases; unmatched bases: 13. This chain's CDR3 is CASSNPGTGVQETQYF. The CDR3 DNA sequence: TGCGCCAGCAGCAATCCCGGGACAGGAGTCCAGGAGACCCAGTACTTC. The entire variable domain, with the rest obtained from reference TRBV5-1 and TRBJ2-5, is as follows: KAGVTQTPRYLIKTRGQQVTLSCSPISGHRSVSWYQQTPGQGLQFLFEYFSETQRNKGNFPGRFSGRQFSNSRSEMNVSTLELGDSALYLCASSNPGTGVQETQYFGPGTRLLVL.

The chain is built from TRBV29-1 and TRBJ1-1; 10 bases are a match to TRBD1. Germline V gene lookup returns CDR1 SQVTM and CDR2 ANQGSEA. Germline trimming cut 8 bases from V and 4 bases from J; bases unmatched to any gene: 7. This CDR3 region has 13 residues. For the CDR3, the DNA is TGCAGCATCAGGACAGGGGGGCGCACTGAAGCTTTCTTT. It encodes CSIRTGGRTEAFF. The full variable domain, its missing parts supplied by reference TRBV29-1 and TRBJ1-1, is SAVISQKPSRDICQRGTSLTIQCQVDSQVTMMFWYRQQPGQSLTLIATANQGSEATYESGFVIDKFPISRPNLTFSTLTVSNMSPEDSSIYLCSIRTGGRTEAFFGQGTRLTVV.

This clone was detected a few times. The chain couples TRBV30 to TRBJ2-3, with 12 positions matching TRBD2. V shed 4 bases, J shed 2 bases, and the junction held 7 bases outside the gene matches. The CDR3 runs to 16 residues. Germline V CDR1 and CDR2: GTSNPN, SVGIG (reference sequence). The CDR3 DNA reads as TGTGCCTGGACCCCCGGACTAGCGGGGCACACAGATACGCAGTATTTT. Its translation: CAWTPGLAGHTDTQYF.

The chain links TRBV9 to TRBJ2-3; maybe TRBD2 (5 bases). The CDR3 runs to 14 residues. The V gene's germline CDR1 is SGDLS and CDR2 YYNGEE. Trimming stripped 3 bases from V and 2 bases from J, with 10 bases between. The CDR3, as DNA: TGTGCCAGCAGCGGCGGACTGATCACAGATACGCAGTATTTT. Protein: CASSGGLITDTQYF.

The gene calls are TRBV2 and TRBJ2-6, with 7 positions matching TRBD1. From germline, CDR1 is SNHLY and CDR2 FYNNEI. This CDR3 comprises 15 residues. The V segment lost 5 bases and the J segment 4 bases; nucleotides outside the gene matches: 5. CDR3 protein: CASSPDRVGANVLTF. CDR3 coding DNA: TGTGCCAGCAGTCCTGACAGGGTGGGGGCCAACGTCCTGACTTTC. Full variable domain (missing parts from reference TRBV2 and TRBJ2-6): EPEVTQTPSHQVTQMGQEVILRCVPISNHLYFYWYRQILGQKVEFLVSFYNNEISEKSEIFDDQFSVERPDGSNFTLKIRSTKLEDSAMYFCASSPDRVGANVLTFGAGSRLTVL.